This T cell receptor beta chain appears in the sequencing data of a study of T cells in Graves' hyperthyroidism and ophthalmopathy. Overall study context: Upon initial diagnosis and before any treatment, peripheral blood was collected. Study-level points and caveats: Most thyroid clonotypes expanded above 0.001 were also detected in blood.

The source material, RNA transcripts, was used to amplify TCR beta CDR3 regions. The TCR CDR3 was amplified in a first-round RT-PCR using the HTBI primer set. A single record per CDR3 protein comes from TCRdb applying MiXCR to the multiplex PCR reads. Here the sample spans hundreds of thousands of distinct CDR3 sequences, roughly 15% being singletons. This clonotype was detected many times. Its antigen remains unknown. Each person with ophthalmopathy scored at least 3 on the Clinical Activity Score, reached NOSPECS grade 4 or higher, and had been ill under 3 months. Diagnostic decisions used clinical symptoms, serum thyroxine and TRAb, thyroid ultrasound and orbital computed tomography. Germline values: CDR1 LGHDT, CDR2 YNNKEL (reference sequence). V dropped 5 bases and J dropped 7 bases, with 20 bases sitting between them. This CDR3 contains 15 residues.

The rearrangement joins TRBV3-1 to TRBJ1-2; weak D call: TRBD1 (6 bases). The sample taken for sequencing was blood. The clonotype originates from a young man with Graves' ophthalmopathy. CDR3 nucleotide sequence: TGTGCCAGCAGCTCTTCCTTGGCCAGGGGTAGTGGCTACACCTTC. Translation gives CASSSSLARGSGYTF.